This TCR beta chain was recorded in a study of blood T cell repertoires in COVID-19. Study-wide background: PBMCs, B-cell-depleted T cells, or T cells provided the cDNA or gDNA that made up the material.

Germline-derived CDR1 and CDR2 are SNHLY and FYNNEI. This CDR3 region has 11 residues. V shed 6 bases and J 11 bases; nucleotides not matched to a gene: 1. TCRdb's copy holds only in-frame clones and misses some; the assay was immunoSEQ multiplex PCR. The sample comprises around 130,000 clones, around 87% of which are singletons, and 28% rests with the top ten. The rearrangement uses TRBV2 and TRBJ2-3, with TRBD1 matching 11 bases. Sequenced input: peripheral blood. The receptor comes from a man between 65 and 85 years old with active or convalescent COVID-19. In DNA, the CDR3 is TGTGCCAGCAGGGGACAGGGGGAGCAGTATTTT. Protein product: CASRGQGEQYF.